This record looks at one T cell receptor (beta chain) sequence and its context. Its target is not known. Using immunoSEQ multiplex PCR, the repertoire was profiled, and TCRdb retains in-frame clones only, with some absent. Found here are about 98,000 clones, more than 75% of them singletons; the top ten hold around 1.4%. This sample is part of a study of graft-versus-host responses after intestinal transplantation. Findings and caveats of the study: Maximum circulating GvH clone levels tracked with early post-transplant HvG decreases.

The CDR3 contains 11 residues. Germline CDR1 is SNHLY and CDR2 is FYNNEI. V lost 11 bases, J lost 3 bases, and 11 bases lay in between. The source of this sequence is a human patient who received an intestinal transplant, so some T cells may come from the graft donor. This specimen consisted of PBMCs, obtained 255 days after intestinal transplant. The V and J genes are TRBV2 and TRBJ2-7; unclear D gene. CDR3 sequence: CALKVDYEQYF. CDR3 DNA sequence: TGTGCCCTCAAAGTCGACTACGAGCAGTACTTC. The whole variable domain, remainder taken from reference TRBV2 and TRBJ2-7, is EPEVTQTPSHQVTQMGQEVILRCVPISNHLYFYWYRQILGQKVEFLVSFYNNEISEKSEIFDDQFSVERPDGSNFTLKIRSTKLEDSAMYFCALKVDYEQYFGPGTRLTVT.